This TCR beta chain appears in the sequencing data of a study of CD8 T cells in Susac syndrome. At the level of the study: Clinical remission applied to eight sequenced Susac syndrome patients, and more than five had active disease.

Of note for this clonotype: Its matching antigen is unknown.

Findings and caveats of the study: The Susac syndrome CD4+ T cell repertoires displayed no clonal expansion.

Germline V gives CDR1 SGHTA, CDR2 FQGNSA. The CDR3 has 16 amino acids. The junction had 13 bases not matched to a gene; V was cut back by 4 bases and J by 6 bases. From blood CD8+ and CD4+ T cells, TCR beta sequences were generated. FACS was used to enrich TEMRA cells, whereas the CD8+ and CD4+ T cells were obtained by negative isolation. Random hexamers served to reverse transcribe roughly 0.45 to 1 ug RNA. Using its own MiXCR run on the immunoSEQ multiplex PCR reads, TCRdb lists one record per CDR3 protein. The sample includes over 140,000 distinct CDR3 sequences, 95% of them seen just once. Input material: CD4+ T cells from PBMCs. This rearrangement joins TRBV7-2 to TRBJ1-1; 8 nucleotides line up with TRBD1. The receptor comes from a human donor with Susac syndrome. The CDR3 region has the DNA TGTGCCAGCAGCTGGAGTACAGGGGGAAATGGGGCTGAAGCTTTCTTT. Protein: CASSWSTGGNGAEAFF.